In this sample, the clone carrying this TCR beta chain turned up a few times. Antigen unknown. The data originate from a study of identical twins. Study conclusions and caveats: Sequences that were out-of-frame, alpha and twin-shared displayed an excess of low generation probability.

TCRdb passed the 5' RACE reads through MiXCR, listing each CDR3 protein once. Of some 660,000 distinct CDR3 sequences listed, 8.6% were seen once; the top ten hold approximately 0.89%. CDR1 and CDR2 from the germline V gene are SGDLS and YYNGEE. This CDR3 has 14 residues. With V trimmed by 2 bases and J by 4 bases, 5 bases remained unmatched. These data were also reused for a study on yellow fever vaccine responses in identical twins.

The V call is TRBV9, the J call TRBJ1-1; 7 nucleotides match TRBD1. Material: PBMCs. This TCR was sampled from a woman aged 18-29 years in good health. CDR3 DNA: TGTGCCAGCAGCGTGACAGGGAAAGGCACTGAAGCTTTCTTT. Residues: CASSVTGKGTEAFF.